This T cell receptor beta chain came from a study of Tregs in tolerant kidney transplant recipients. Overall study context: CD4+CD25+CD127- cells came from approximately 3-day belatacept mixed lymphocyte reactions, some with approximately five-day graft donor restimulation.

The CDR3 totals 11 residues. V lost 3 bases to trimming and J lost 7 bases, with 9 bases between them. Germline lookup yields CDR1 DFQATT and CDR2 SNEGSKA (reference sequence). Method: immunoSEQ multiplex PCR; TCRdb's copy keeps in-frame clones and lacks some. This sample yields around 30,000 clones, of which 65% to 85% are seen a single time; 2% to 2.5% belongs to the top ten. Notes on this clone: Its cognate antigen is unknown.

Study-level findings and limits: Findings come from small patient numbers and require larger validation.

V usage is TRBV20-1 and J usage is TRBJ1-2, with D hard to call. The sequencing input was Tregs from blood cultured with allogeneic cells. This clonotype was sampled from a human donor in good health. CDR3 sequence reads: CSARRIGGYTF. CDR3 nucleotide sequence: TGCAGTGCTAGGAGGATCGGTGGCTACACCTTC.